A single sample gave rise to the 20 T cell receptor beta chains below, sequenced in a study of Ad26.COV2.S vaccination and SARS-CoV-2 variants. The treatment denotes: about 20 received Ad26.COV2.S at low or high dose, single or two shots; about 5 received placebo; per-sample allocation not given. Samples were taken on day 63 after the first vaccine or placebo injection. Repertoires were generated with immunoSEQ multiplex PCR, while TCRdb's copy carries only in-frame clones and drops some. This table holds roughly 350,000 clones, about 88% found once. The input for sequencing was peripheral blood, taken in a trial of Ad26.COV2.S vaccine versus placebo. The receptors originated from a person aged 18 to 59 who received the Ad26.COV2.S COVID-19 vaccine or a placebo.

The CDR3 nucleotides read TGTGCCATCAGGAATGTAGCTAACTATGGCTACACCTTC. Translating gives CAIRNVANYGYTF. The rearrangement uses TRBV10-3 and TRBJ1-2; D remains ambiguous. CDR3 size: 13 residues. Germline V lookup: CDR1 ENHRY, CDR2 SYGVKD. V was trimmed by 6 bases and J by 0 bases, leaving 8 bases between them.

This chain uses TRBV7-6 with TRBJ1-5, with 8 nucleotides matching TRBD1. This CDR3 contains 16 residues. Trimming cost V 4 bases and J 1 base; bases outside gene matches: 6. Germline-derived CDR1 and CDR2 are SGHVS and FNYEAQ. CDR3 DNA: TGTGCCAGCAGCTCCGGACAGGGCTTAAGCAATCAGCCCCAGCATTTT. It translates to CASSSGQGLSNQPQHF.

V is TRBV19 and J is TRBJ2-1; the match to TRBD1 covers 7 bases. Germline V gene data show CDR1 as LNHDA and CDR2 as SQIVND (reference sequence). V trimming: 6 bases; J trimming: 0 bases; junction bases outside the gene matches: 8. This CDR3 is 16 amino acids long. The CDR3 loop is CASRKDRRNSYNEQFF. The CDR3 coding sequence is TGTGCCAGTAGAAAGGACAGGCGGAACTCCTACAATGAGCAGTTCTTC.

This chain connects TRBV28 to TRBJ1-1, with D possibly TRBD1 on 6 matching bases. V was clipped by 1 base and J by 0 bases, with 15 bases between them. The CDR3 runs to 17 residues. CDR1 is MDHEN, CDR2 SYDVKM, per germline. The chain's CDR3 is CASSLYPGRGMNTEAFF. Here the CDR3 DNA reads TGTGCCAGCAGTTTATACCCTGGCAGGGGCATGAACACTGAAGCTTTCTTT.

V gene TRBV3-1 (or the pseudogene TRBV3-2) combines with J gene TRBJ2-1; no clear D gene. Germline-derived CDR1 and CDR2 are LGHDT and YNNKEL (reference sequence). The CDR3 totals 12 residues. With 1 base removed from V and 11 bases from J, the gap between germline ends came to 9 bases. This CDR3 reads CASSQGGTQQFF. CDR3 DNA: TGTGCCAGCAGCCAAGGAGGAACCCAGCAGTTCTTC.

The chain is built from TRBV30 and TRBJ1-1, with D unresolved. V was trimmed by 0 bases and J by 8 bases, leaving 7 bases between them. The germline V gene encodes CDR1 GTSNPN and CDR2 SVGIG (reference sequence). The CDR3 runs 11 residues. CDR3 region: CAWSVQREAFF. CDR3 nucleotide sequence: TGTGCCTGGAGTGTACAGCGGGAAGCTTTCTTT.

This chain connects TRBV2 to TRBJ1-5, with D unresolved. V lost 3 bases, J lost 1 base, and 7 bases lay in between. This CDR3 comprises 14 residues. CDR1 and CDR2 (germline): SNHLY, FYNNEI. The CDR3 reads CASSEGKSNQPQHF. The CDR3 bases are TGTGCCAGCAGTGAGGGAAAGAGCAATCAGCCCCAGCATTTT.

The chain joins TRBV7-2 to TRBJ2-7; D remains ambiguous. The CDR3 has 11 amino acids. Looked up from germline, CDR1 is SGHTA and CDR2 is FQGNSA. Trimming removed 10 bases at V and 2 bases at J, with 9 bases between. The DNA of the CDR3 is TGTGCCATCGGACGGGCCTACGAGCAGTACTTC. Its translation is CAIGRAYEQYF.

V usage is TRBV7-2 and J usage is TRBJ1-2; 12 bases align to TRBD1. The CDR3 length is 15 residues. V dropped 6 bases and J dropped 4; count of bases not matched to a gene: 6. Germline CDR1 reads SGHTA; CDR2 reads FQGNSA. The CDR3 sequence: CASRTGTGGAYGYTF. The CDR3 bases are TGTGCCAGCAGGACCGGGACAGGGGGCGCCTATGGCTACACCTTC.

The chain is built from TRBV4-3 and TRBJ1-3; no definite D call. CDR1 is LGHNA and CDR2 is YSLEER in the germline V gene. The CDR3 spans 17 residues. The V and J ends lost 0 bases and 2 bases respectively, with 14 bases between them. The CDR3 DNA sequence: TGCGCCAGCAGCCAAGAGGGCAGGATCGTCGCTGGAAACACCATATATTTT. The encoded protein is CASSQEGRIVAGNTIYF.

V and J are TRBV9 and TRBJ2-2; TRBD2 agrees at 12 bases. Germline V gene sequence: CDR1 SGDLS, CDR2 YYNGEE. The CDR3 is 18 residues long. The ends lost 0 bases at V and 5 bases at J; junction bases unmatched: 8. CDR3 amino acids: CASSVATGLAGGTGELFF. In nucleotides, the CDR3 is TGTGCCAGCAGCGTAGCTACCGGGCTAGCGGGAGGGACCGGGGAGCTGTTTTTT.

V and J are TRBV4-2 and TRBJ2-7; 7 bases map to TRBD1. Trimming at V came to 0 bases and at J to 6 bases, leaving 5 bases not matched to a gene. Germline loops: CDR1 LGHNA, CDR2 YNFKEQ. CDR3 length: 14 amino acids. The CDR3 sequence is CASSQDWDSLEQYF. The CDR3 DNA reads as TGTGCCAGCAGCCAAGATTGGGACAGCCTCGAGCAGTACTTC.

This sequence joins TRBV29-1 and TRBJ1-2; TRBD1 aligns across 8 bases. The CDR3 is 13 residues long. V was pared by 7 bases and J by 0 bases, with 4 bases of the junction left unmatched. Germline CDR1 SQVTM, CDR2 ANQGSEA. The CDR3: CSAQGEANYGYTF. The CDR3 bases are TGCAGCGCACAGGGGGAAGCTAACTATGGCTACACCTTC.

The chain carries TRBV6-5 and TRBJ1-2; D is perhaps TRBD1 (6 bases). V was trimmed by 8 bases and J by 0 bases, leaving 10 bases between them. Germline lookup yields CDR1 MNHEY and CDR2 SVGAGI. The CDR3 extends over 13 amino acids. The CDR3 nucleotides read TGTGCCAGCGTACAGGGTGCTAACTATGGCTACACCTTC. This encodes CASVQGANYGYTF.

This clone occurred once. The CDR3 loop reads CSARLAYGYTF. CDR3 bases: TGCAGTGCTAGGTTGGCCTATGGCTACACCTTC. The J gene is TRBJ1-2, the V gene TRBV20-1, with D uncertain. CDR1 is DFQATT and CDR2 is SNEGSKA in the germline V gene (reference sequence). This CDR3 has 11 residues. V lost 3 bases and J lost 4, with 6 bases in between.

This clone was recorded only once. The V gene is TRBV30, the J gene TRBJ1-3; TRBD1 is a possible D gene (6 bases). This CDR3 has 15 residues. Trimming cost V 4 bases and J 2 bases, with 15 bases left between them. Per the germline V gene, CDR1 is GTSNPN and CDR2 is SVGIG (reference sequence). CDR3 sequence: CAWTSGGGPGNTIYF. The CDR3 nucleotides are TGTGCCTGGACGTCCGGAGGGGGTCCTGGAAACACCATATATTTT.

The J gene is TRBJ1-5, the V gene TRBV7-9, with TRBD1 matching over 8 bases. This CDR3 region has 16 residues. Trimming cost V 5 bases and J 4 bases; bases outside gene matches: 10. Looked up from germline, CDR1 is SEHNR and CDR2 is FQNEAQ (reference sequence). Here the CDR3 reads CASSLDQGARNQPQHF. DNA of the CDR3: TGTGCCAGCAGCCTTGACCAGGGGGCGCGGAATCAGCCCCAGCATTTT.

Comment on this clone: The sample carries other DNA sequences with the same CDR3. CDR3 DNA: TGTGCCAGCAGCCTAGGACGGTGGGAGACCCAGTACTTC. Its protein product is CASSLGRWETQYF. This rearrangement joins TRBV12-3 or TRBV12-4 to TRBJ2-5; no reliable D call. Trimming pared 6 bases from V and 5 bases from J, leaving 13 bases between. CDR3 length equals 13 residues.

The gene calls are TRBV5-6 and TRBJ2-3; possible D gene TRBD2, 6 bases. Trimming stripped 4 bases from V and 0 bases from J, with 15 bases between. Germline V gene sequence: CDR1 SGHDT, CDR2 YYEEEE. This CDR3 has 16 residues. The CDR3 protein is CASSPRTTMSTDTQYF. In DNA form, the CDR3 reads TGTGCCAGCAGCCCTAGGACTACCATGAGCACAGATACGCAGTATTTT.

The V and J genes are TRBV18 and TRBJ1-2; 11 positions agree with TRBD1. Germline trimming cut 4 bases from V and 4 bases from J; bases unmatched to any gene: 5. CDR1 is KGHSH and CDR2 is LQKENI in the germline V gene. The CDR3 contains 15 residues. The DNA of the CDR3 is TGTGCCAGCTCACTCAGGACAGGGGGCAGCTATGGCTACACCTTC. Translation gives CASSLRTGGSYGYTF.